This T cell receptor (beta chain) was sequenced for a study of graft-versus-host responses after intestinal transplantation (dated by TCRdb to the early 2020s). Notes on the research overall: The transplants that recipients got were multivisceral, liver-intestinal, or isolated intestinal. Every recipient was given anti-thymocyte globulin induction, then maintenance tacrolimus and steroids for two to three years. Graft-versus-host and host-versus-graft alloreactive T cell clones were tracked in the graft, circulation and bone marrow after intestinal transplantation using bulk TCR-beta CDR3 sequencing. To identify alloreactive clones, pre-transplant mixed lymphocyte reaction products were sequenced and compared with unstimulated pre-transplant donor and recipient T cells. The cohort enrolled under 30 intestinal transplant recipients, one of whom was a retransplant, and a few patients without pretransplant specimens were excluded. A peak of at least 4% donor T cells among recipient peripheral blood mononuclear cells was the definition used for donor T cell macrochimerism. Rather than going through the commercial service, samples from a few later patients were sequenced in-house on an Illumina MiSeq and processed with MiXCR.

As regards this clone: Its antigen is not yet known. Base qualities are not at hand, and no much larger clone is one base apart.

Preparation of the library involved the immunoSEQ multiplex PCR assay. In most patients, genomic DNA was isolated using the Qiagen DNeasy Blood and Tissue Kit and sent frozen to Adaptive Biotechnologies for TCR sequencing. For most patients, genomic DNA was subjected to high-throughput TCR-beta CDR3 sequencing by Adaptive Biotechnologies. The source study handled its data this way. Adaptive's ImmunoSEQ software was the source of the TCR sequencing data for over 15 patients, while a few other patients were processed with MiXCR and VDJtools. To correct CD4 versus CD8 sorting errors, any sequence found in both subsets at a frequency ratio below 5:1 was removed. CDR3 nucleotide sequences shared between donor and recipient were removed because the origin of such sequences could not be assigned. To be classed as alloreactive, a clone needed at least 2-fold expansion over unstimulated cells and a minimum CFSE-low frequency of 0.002% (template counts) or 0.001% (read counts). Clones detected in sequenced pre-transplant spleen, lymph node, or MLR CFSE-low populations of the donor or recipient were defined as mappable. Cumulative frequency of alloreactive clones was calculated as a percentage of all sequences weighted by copy number. Drawn from immuneACCESS, this table holds only the in-frame rearrangements with V and J called that TCRdb kept. Clones are partly lost; checked studies trace under half to an unresolved V gene and leave the rest unexplained. That table supplies the V and J calls and clone size; D and trimming were determined from the DNA. The sample table holds 55,000 to 75,000 clones, of which 75% to 90% were seen once. The ten most abundant clones make up 0.39% of the sample.

Here is what the overall study found, with its caveats: High GvH to HvG T cell clonal ratios were observed in the allografts of patients with donor T cell macrochimerism. The conclusions were limited by the relatively low number and heterogeneity of the intestinal transplant patients. GvH clones were detected in recipient bone marrow, and some of these GvH clones were observed earlier in ileal mucosa or blood, consistent with an intestinal mucosal origin. Early after transplant, peak levels of circulating GvH clones were associated with declines in HvG clones.

After removal of 2 bases from V and 6 bases from J, the junction retains 1 base not matched to a gene. Counted from cysteine to phenylalanine, this CDR3 has 12 amino acids. Only the CDR3 DNA is retained, 36 bases long and in frame from the first base. In the germline V gene (reference sequence), CDR1 corresponds to SGHNT and CDR2 to YYREEE. The sample's time point label, in plain terms: cells obtained before transplantation from donor or recipient. CD3+CD4+ and CD3+CD8+ populations were FACS-sorted from unstimulated pre-transplant donor and recipient cells taken from spleen or lymph nodes. The rearrangement combines TRBV5-4 with TRBJ1-2, with 7 central nucleotides matching TRBD1. The receptor comes from a human donor who was the organ donor for an intestinal transplant. The sample in question was unstimulated CD4+ T cells sorted from spleen or lymph node cells, obtained before transplant. The base sequence is TGTGCCAGCAGCTTTGACAGGGATGGCTACACCTTC. Its coded protein is CASSFDRDGYTF.